This TCR beta chain was identified in a study of blood T cells in healthy people across ages. Primed by a sample-barcoded 5' primer and a J-beta primer mix, a second PCR proceeded for 7 to 11 cycles. MiXCR, applied by TCRdb to the 5' RACE reads, yields one record per CDR3 protein. The top ten clones hold more than 3% of a sample with 780,000 or so distinct CDR3 sequences, around a quarter of them seen once. There are a few counts of this clonotype. Germline assignment: CDR1 KGHSY and CDR2 FQNENV. Trimming removed 0 bases at V and 2 bases at J, with 17 bases between. The CDR3 runs 18 residues. The same specimen was also included in a second study, on T cells of mothers and their children. As that study records: Per child, roughly 3 million TCR beta CDR3 reads were obtained, against over 9 million per mother. TCR recombination output is shaped by thymic selection similarly in related and unrelated pairs.

The sequenced sample consisted of blood. The clonotype was recovered from a boy between 10 and 17 years old in good health. V usage is TRBV16 and J usage is TRBJ1-5; tentative D call: TRBD1 (5 bases). The CDR3 coding sequence is TGTGCCAGCAGCCAATCTGGGGGAGGGAAGATTGGCAATCAGCCCCAGCATTTT. Protein: CASSQSGGGKIGNQPQHF.